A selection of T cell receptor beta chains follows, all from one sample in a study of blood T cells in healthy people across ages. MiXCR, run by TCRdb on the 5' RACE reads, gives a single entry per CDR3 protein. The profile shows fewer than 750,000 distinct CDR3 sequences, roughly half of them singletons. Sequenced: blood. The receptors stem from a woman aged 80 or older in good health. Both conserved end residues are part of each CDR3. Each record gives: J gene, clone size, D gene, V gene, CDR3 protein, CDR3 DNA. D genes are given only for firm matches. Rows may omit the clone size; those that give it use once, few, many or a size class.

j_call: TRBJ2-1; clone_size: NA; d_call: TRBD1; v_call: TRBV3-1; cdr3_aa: CASHGDSSYNEQFF; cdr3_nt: TGTGCCAGCCACGGGGACAGCTCCTACAATGAGCAGTTCTTC
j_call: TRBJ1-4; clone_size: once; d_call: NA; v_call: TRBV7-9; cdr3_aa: CAGSLGQGSPEKLFF; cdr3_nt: TGTGCCGGCAGCTTAGGGCAGGGGTCGCCGGAAAAACTGTTTTTT
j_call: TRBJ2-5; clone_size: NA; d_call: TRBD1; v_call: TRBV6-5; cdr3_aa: CASSLGQEEYF; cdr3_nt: TGTGCCAGCAGCCTAGGACAGGAGGAGTACTTC
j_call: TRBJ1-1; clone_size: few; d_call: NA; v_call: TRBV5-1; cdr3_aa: CASSPQGGRAFF; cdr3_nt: TGCGCCAGCAGCCCGCAAGGGGGGAGAGCTTTCTTT
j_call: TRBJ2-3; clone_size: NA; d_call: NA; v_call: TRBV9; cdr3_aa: CASSETDGTDTQYF; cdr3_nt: TGTGCCAGCAGCGAAACAGACGGCACAGATACGCAGTATTTT
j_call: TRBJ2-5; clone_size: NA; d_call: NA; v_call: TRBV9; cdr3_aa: CASSVGGRYQETQYF; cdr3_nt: TGTGCCAGCAGCGTTGGGGGAAGGTACCAAGAGACCCAGTACTTC
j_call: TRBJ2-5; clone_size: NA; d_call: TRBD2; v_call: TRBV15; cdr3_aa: CATSRDGGLSGVQYF; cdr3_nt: TGTGCCACCAGCAGAGATGGGGGACTATCGGGGGTCCAGTACTTC
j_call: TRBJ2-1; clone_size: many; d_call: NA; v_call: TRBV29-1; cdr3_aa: CSVGRVISSHEQFF; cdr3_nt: TGCAGCGTTGGTAGGGTGATTTCGTCCCATGAGCAGTTCTTC
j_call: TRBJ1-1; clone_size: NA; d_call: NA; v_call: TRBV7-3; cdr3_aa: CASSVTGKNTEAFF; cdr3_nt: TGTGCCAGCAGCGTGACAGGAAAGAACACTGAAGCTTTCTTT
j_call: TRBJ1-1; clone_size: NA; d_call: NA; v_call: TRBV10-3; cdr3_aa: CAISVAGDGNTEAFF; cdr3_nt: TGTGCCATCAGTGTTGCGGGGGATGGGAACACTGAAGCTTTCTTT
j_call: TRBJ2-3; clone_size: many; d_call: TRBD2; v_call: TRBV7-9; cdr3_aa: CASSRSLAGGTDTQYF; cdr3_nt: TGTGCCAGCAGCCGTTCATTAGCGGGGGGCACAGATACGCAGTATTTT
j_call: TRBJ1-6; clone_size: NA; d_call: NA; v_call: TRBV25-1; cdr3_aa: CAISPQGRNSPLHF; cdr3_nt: TGTGCCATTTCTCCACAGGGCAGAAATTCACCCCTCCACTTT
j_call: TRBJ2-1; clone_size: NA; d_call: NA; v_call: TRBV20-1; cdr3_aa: CSAGTLHGGEQFF; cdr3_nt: TGCAGTGCTGGGACCCTCCATGGGGGTGAGCAGTTCTTC
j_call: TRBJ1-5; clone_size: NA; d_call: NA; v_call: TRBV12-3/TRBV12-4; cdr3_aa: CASSLTTDNQPQHF; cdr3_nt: TGTGCCAGCAGTTTAACTACAGACAATCAGCCCCAGCATTTT
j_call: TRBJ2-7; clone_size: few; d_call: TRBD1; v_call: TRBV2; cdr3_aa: CASSKTGLGYNEQYF; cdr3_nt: TGTGCCAGCAGTAAGACAGGGTTGGGGTACAATGAGCAGTACTTC
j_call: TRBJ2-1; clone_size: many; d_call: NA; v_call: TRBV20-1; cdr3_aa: CSAKSTTNEQFF; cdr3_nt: TGCAGTGCTAAATCGACCACCAATGAGCAGTTCTTC
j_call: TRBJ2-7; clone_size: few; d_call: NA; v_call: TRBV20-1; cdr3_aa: CSAHRGWQYF; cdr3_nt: TGCAGTGCCCATCGAGGGTGGCAGTACTTC
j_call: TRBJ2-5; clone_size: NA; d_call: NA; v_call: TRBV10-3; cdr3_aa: CAISDRQGPETQYF; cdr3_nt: TGTGCCATCAGTGATCGGCAGGGCCCAGAGACCCAGTACTTC
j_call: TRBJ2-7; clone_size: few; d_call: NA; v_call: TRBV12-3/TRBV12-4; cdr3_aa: CASRTVLESYEQYF; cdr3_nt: TGTGCCAGCAGGACCGTCCTAGAGTCCTACGAGCAGTACTTC
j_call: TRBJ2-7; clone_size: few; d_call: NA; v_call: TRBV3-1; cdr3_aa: CASSQGQVSSYEQYF; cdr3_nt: TGTGCCAGCAGCCAAGGGCAAGTAAGCTCCTACGAGCAGTACTTC
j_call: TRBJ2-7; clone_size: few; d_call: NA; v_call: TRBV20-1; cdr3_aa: CSARAGFGMKEQYF; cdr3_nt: TGCAGTGCTAGAGCTGGGTTCGGGATGAAAGAGCAGTACTTC
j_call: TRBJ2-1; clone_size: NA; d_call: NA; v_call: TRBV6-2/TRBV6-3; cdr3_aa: CATGEYNEQFF; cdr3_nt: TGTGCCACGGGGGAGTACAATGAGCAGTTCTTC
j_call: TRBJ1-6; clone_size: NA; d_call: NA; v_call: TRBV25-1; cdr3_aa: CASSPGRGSYNSPLHF; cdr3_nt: TGTGCCAGCAGTCCGGGACGAGGATCCTATAATTCACCCCTCCACTTT
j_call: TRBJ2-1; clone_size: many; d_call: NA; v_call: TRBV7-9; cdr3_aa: CASSSQSGVVNEQFF; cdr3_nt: TGTGCCAGCAGCTCTCAGTCGGGGGTTGTGAATGAGCAGTTCTTC
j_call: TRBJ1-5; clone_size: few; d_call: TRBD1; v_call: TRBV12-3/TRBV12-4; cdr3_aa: CASTVQGKGNQPQHF; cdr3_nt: TGTGCCAGCACTGTACAGGGGAAAGGCAATCAGCCCCAGCATTTT
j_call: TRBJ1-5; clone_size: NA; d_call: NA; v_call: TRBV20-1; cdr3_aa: CSARDFLDVDTPYQPQHF; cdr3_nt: TGCAGTGCTAGAGATTTCCTTGACGTCGACACTCCCTATCAGCCCCAGCATTTT
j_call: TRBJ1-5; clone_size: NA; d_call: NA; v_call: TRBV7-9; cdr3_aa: CASSLDSISNQPQHF; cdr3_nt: TGTGCCAGCAGCTTGGACAGTATAAGCAATCAGCCCCAGCATTTT
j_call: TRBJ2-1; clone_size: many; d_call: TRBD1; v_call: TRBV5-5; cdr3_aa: CASSRGQVGNEQFF; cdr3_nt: TGTGCCAGCAGCCGGGGACAGGTGGGGAATGAGCAGTTCTTC
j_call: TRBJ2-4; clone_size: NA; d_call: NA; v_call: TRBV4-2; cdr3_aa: CASSQDPQEGYERYF; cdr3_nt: TGTGCCAGCAGCCAAGATCCACAGGAAGGTTACGAGCGGTACTTC
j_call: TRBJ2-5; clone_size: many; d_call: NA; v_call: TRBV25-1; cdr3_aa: CASRLDRSGETQYF; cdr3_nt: TGTGCCAGCAGGCTCGACAGGTCTGGAGAGACCCAGTACTTC